This T cell receptor beta chain was obtained from a study of blood T cell repertoires in COVID-19. For the study at large: Whether acute or convalescent, the COVID-19 samples came from the United States, Italy and Spain. T cells, B-cell-depleted T cells, or PBMCs provided the cDNA or gDNA that served as material.

Original methodology: Amplifying reference gene primers gave estimates of nucleated cell counts. Measured with immunoSEQ multiplex PCR; TCRdb has only the in-frame clones, and not every one. V, J and clone size were drawn from that table, and D and trimming were deduced from the DNA. This table holds some 170,000 clones, over 75% found once. This CDR3 is built from 17 residues. Trimming removed 1 base from V and 2 bases from J; junction bases left unmatched: 2. CDR1 and CDR2 (germline): LGHNA, YNFKEQ. The receptor was isolated from a human donor with acute COVID-19. The donor label of this sample is uncertain. The chain combines TRBV4-2 with TRBJ2-3, with 14 bases lining up with TRBD2. The sample taken for sequencing was PBMCs or T cells enriched from blood (not recorded which). The CDR3 region has the DNA TGTGCCAGCAGCCAAGTGGGACTAGCGGGGGTCACAGATACGCAGTATTTT. Translated, it gives CASSQVGLAGVTDTQYF.